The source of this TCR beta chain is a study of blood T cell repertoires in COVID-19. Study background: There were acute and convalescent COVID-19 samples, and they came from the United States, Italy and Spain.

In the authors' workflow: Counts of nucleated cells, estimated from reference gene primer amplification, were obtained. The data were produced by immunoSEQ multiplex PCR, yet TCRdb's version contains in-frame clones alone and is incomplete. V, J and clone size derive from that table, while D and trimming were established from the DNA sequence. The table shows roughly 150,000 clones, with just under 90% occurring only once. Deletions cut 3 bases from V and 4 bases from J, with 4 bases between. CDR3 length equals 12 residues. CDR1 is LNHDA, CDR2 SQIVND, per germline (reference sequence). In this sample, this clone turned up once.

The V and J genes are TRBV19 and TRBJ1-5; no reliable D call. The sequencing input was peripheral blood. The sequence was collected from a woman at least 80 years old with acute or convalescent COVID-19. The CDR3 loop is CASSIVNQPQHF. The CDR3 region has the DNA TGTGCCAGTAGTATCGTTAATCAGCCCCAGCATTTT.